This T cell receptor beta chain is from a study of control samples from healthy donors and cancer patients. Assay used: immunoSEQ multiplex PCR; TCRdb lists only in-frame clones, some missing. In the table there are tens of thousands of clones, approximately 90% of which are singletons. With 5 bases clipped from V and 4 bases from J, the junction kept 10 bases outside the gene matches. The CDR3 is 15 residues long. The V gene's germline CDR1 is LNHDA and CDR2 SQIVND (reference sequence). The rearrangement uses TRBV19 and TRBJ2-7; 8 bases are a match to TRBD2. The receptor comes from a woman in her forties with head and neck cancer. The material sequenced was PBMCs. The CDR3 loop reads CASSRGGEREYEQYF. The CDR3 coding sequence is TGTGCCAGTAGTCGGGGAGGGGAGCGGGAGTACGAGCAGTACTTC.